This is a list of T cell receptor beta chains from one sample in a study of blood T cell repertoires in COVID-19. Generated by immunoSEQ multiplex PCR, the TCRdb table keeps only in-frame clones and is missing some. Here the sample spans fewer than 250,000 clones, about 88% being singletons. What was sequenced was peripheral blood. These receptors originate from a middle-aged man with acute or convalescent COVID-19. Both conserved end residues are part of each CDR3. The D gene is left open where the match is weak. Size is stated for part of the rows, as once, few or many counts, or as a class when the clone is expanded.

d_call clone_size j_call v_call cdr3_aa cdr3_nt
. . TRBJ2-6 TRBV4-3 CASSQEASGSGANVLTF TGCGCCAGCAGCCAAGAGGCTTCTGGCTCTGGGGCCAACGTCCTGACTTTC
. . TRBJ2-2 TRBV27 CASSFSSRVGTGELFF TGTGCCAGCAGTTTCTCCAGCAGGGTAGGCACCGGGGAGCTGTTTTTT
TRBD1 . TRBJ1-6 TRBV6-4 CASSSTGGNSYNSPLHF TGTGCCAGCAGTTCAACAGGGGGAAACTCCTATAATTCACCCCTCCACTTT
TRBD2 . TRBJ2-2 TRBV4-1 CASSQVAGAGELFF TGCGCCAGCAGCCAAGTAGCGGGGGCCGGGGAGCTGTTTTTT
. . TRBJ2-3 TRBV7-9 CASSLRTETQYF TGTGCCAGCAGCCTCCGGACAGAGACGCAGTATTTT
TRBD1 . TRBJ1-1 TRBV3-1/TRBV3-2 CASSPGTATEAFF TGTGCCAGCAGTCCCGGGACAGCCACTGAAGCTTTCTTT
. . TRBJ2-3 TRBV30 CAWSVLSSDTQYF TGTGCCTGGAGTGTACTGAGCTCCGATACGCAGTATTTT
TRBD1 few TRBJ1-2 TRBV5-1 CASSLDPGGIGYTF TGCGCCAGCAGCTTGGATCCAGGGGGGATAGGCTACACCTTC
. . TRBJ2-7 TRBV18 CASSPSVHSSYEQYF .
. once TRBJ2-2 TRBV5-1 CASTTGTSPTGELFF TGCGCCAGCACGACCGGGACTTCTCCCACCGGGGAGCTGTTTTTT
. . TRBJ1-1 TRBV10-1 CASRIAMNTEAFF TGCGCCAGCAGGATCGCTATGAACACTGAAGCTTTCTTT
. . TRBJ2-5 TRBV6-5 CATRQGIRETQYF TGTGCCACCCGCCAGGGTATTAGGGAGACCCAGTACTTC
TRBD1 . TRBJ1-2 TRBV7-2 CASSSHRDRDRGSGYTF TGTGCCAGCAGCTCCCATCGAGACCGGGACAGGGGAAGTGGCTACACCTTC
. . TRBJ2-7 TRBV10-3 CATTGTKHEQYF TGTGCCACCACAGGGACTAAGCACGAGCAGTACTTC
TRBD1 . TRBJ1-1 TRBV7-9 CASSFVQGADTEAFF TGTGCCAGCAGCTTCGTTCAGGGGGCTGATACTGAAGCTTTCTTT
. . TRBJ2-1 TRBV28 CASSSGEQFF TGTGCCAGCAGTTCTGGCGAGCAGTTCTTC
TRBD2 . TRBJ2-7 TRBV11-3 CASSSGTSYEQYF TGTGCCAGCAGCTCCGGGACTAGCTACGAGCAGTACTTC
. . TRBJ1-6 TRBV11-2 CASSLGLGRGTDNSPLHF TGTGCCAGCAGCTTAGGGTTGGGAAGGGGCACAGACAATTCACCCCTCCACTTT
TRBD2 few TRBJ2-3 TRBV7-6 CASSSREGSTDTQYF TGTGCCAGCAGCTCGCGGGAGGGGAGCACAGATACGCAGTATTTT
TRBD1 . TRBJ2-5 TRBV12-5 CASGLVRGGTGSLETQYF TGTGCTAGTGGTTTGGTAAGAGGGGGGACAGGTTCGTTAGAGACCCAGTACTTC
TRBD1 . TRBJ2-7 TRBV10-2 CASSGTGVSEQYF TGCGCCAGCAGCGGGACAGGGGTATCAGAGCAGTACTTC
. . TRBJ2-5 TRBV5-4 CASSLSDRSETQYF TGTGCCAGCAGCTTATCAGACAGATCAGAGACCCAGTACTTC
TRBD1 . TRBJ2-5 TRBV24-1 CATSELRRGRETQYF TGTGCCACCAGTGAGTTGAGAAGGGGGCGAGAGACCCAGTACTTC
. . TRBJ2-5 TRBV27 CASSTRSGETQYF TGTGCCAGCAGTACCCGAAGCGGGGAGACCCAGTACTTC
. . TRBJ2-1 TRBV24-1 CATSDPRQDRNEQFF TGTGCCACCAGTGACCCCCGACAGGATCGCAATGAGCAGTTCTTC
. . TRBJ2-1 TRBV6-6 CASSLPGNEQFF TGTGCCAGCAGTCTCCCCGGGAATGAGCAGTTCTTC
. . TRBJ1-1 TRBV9 CASSVVSQAEAFF TGTGCCAGCAGCGTAGTTTCGCAGGCTGAAGCTTTCTTT
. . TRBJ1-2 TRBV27 CASSSRGGYGYTF TGTGCCAGCAGCTCCCGAGGGGGTTATGGCTACACCTTC
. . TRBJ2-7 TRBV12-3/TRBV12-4 CASSPGRYYEQYF TGTGCCAGCAGTCCTGGGAGATACTACGAGCAGTACTTC
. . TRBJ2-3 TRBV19 CASLGRTHTDTQYF TGTGCCAGCTTAGGACGGACACACACAGATACGCAGTATTTT
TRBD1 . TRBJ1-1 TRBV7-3 CASSLTGTGGGRAFF TGTGCCAGCAGCTTAACCGGGACAGGGGGCGGTCGAGCTTTCTTT
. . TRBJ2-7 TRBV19 CASSPLGASSYEQYF TGTGCCAGTAGTCCCCTCGGTGCAAGCTCCTACGAGCAGTACTTC
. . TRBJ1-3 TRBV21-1 CASSKGRGLTGNTIYF TGTGCCAGCAGCAAAGGAAGGGGCCTAACTGGAAACACCATATATTTT
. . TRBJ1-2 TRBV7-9 CASSYFRDWDGYTF TGTGCCAGCAGCTACTTCCGGGACTGGGACGGCTACACCTTC
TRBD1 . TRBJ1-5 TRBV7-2 CASSAGTGHQPQHF TGTGCCAGCAGCGCCGGGACAGGGCATCAGCCCCAGCATTTT
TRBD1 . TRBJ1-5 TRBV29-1 CSVEETGDQPQHF TGCAGCGTTGAAGAGACAGGGGATCAGCCCCAGCATTTT
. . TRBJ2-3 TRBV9 CASSPRKGLTDTQYF TGTGCCAGCAGCCCCCGCAAGGGGCTCACAGATACGCAGTATTTT
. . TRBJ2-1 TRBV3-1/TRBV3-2 CASSQDLAPPGEQFF TGTGCCAGCAGCCAAGATCTAGCCCCCCCCGGTGAGCAGTTCTTC
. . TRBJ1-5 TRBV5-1 CASSLLGGNSNQPQHF TGCGCCAGCAGCTTGTTGGGGGGTAATAGCAATCAGCCCCAGCATTTT
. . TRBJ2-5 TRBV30 CAFSSGAPPQETQYF TGTGCCTTTTCCTCAGGGGCCCCCCCCCAAGAGACCCAGTACTTC
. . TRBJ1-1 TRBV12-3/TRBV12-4 CASGRDRNTEAFF TGTGCCAGCGGTCGAGACAGGAACACTGAAGCTTTCTTT
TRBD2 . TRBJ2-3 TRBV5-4 CASSLLALAGVTDTQYF TGTGCCAGCAGCTTATTAGCACTAGCGGGAGTTACAGATACGCAGTATTTT
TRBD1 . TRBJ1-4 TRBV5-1 CASSLTGGLSYEKLFF TGCGCCAGCAGCTTGACAGGGGGCCTTTCGTATGAAAAACTGTTTTTT
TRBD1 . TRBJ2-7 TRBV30 CAWSGPGGSYEQYF TGTGCCTGGAGTGGGCCAGGGGGTTCCTACGAGCAGTACTTC
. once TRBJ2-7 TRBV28 CASRPGFSYEQYF TGTGCCAGCAGACCAGGGTTTTCCTACGAGCAGTACTTC
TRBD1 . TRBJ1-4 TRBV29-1 CSVDTGTGVDIGEKLFF TGCAGCGTTGATACCGGGACAGGGGTTGACATTGGTGAAAAACTGTTTTTT
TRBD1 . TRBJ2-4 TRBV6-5 CASSWDRGNIQYF TGTGCCAGCAGTTGGGACAGGGGAAACATTCAGTACTTC
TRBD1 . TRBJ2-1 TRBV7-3 CASSLMGSGGNEQFF TGTGCCAGCAGCTTAATGGGGTCAGGGGGTAATGAGCAGTTCTTC
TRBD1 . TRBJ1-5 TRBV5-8 CASSFGTGFGQPQHF TGTGCCAGCAGCTTCGGGACAGGGTTCGGCCAGCCCCAGCATTTT
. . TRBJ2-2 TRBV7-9 CASSREYNTGELFF TGTGCCAGCAGTCGGGAGTACAACACCGGGGAGCTGTTTTTT
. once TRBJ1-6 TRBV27 CASSLVAGGNSPLHF TGTGCCAGCAGTTTAGTAGCTGGAGGCAATTCACCCCTCCACTTT
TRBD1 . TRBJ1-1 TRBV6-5 CASSTQGGGIAFF TGTGCCAGCAGTACCCAGGGGGGCGGGATAGCTTTCTTT
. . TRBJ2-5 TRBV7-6 CASRPEGGETQYF TGTGCCAGCAGACCCGAGGGAGGAGAGACCCAGTACTTC
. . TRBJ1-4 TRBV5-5 CASSTGTQPNEKLFF TGTGCCAGCAGCACGGGGACACAACCAAATGAAAAACTGTTTTTT
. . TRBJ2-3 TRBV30 CAWSVMGGGTDTQYF TGTGCCTGGAGTGTAATGGGGGGAGGCACAGATACGCAGTATTTT
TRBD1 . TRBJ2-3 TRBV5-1 CASSLHGTATDTQYF TGCGCCAGCAGCTTGCACGGGACAGCTACAGATACGCAGTATTTT
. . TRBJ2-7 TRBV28 CASSLVRDEQYF TGTGCCAGCAGTTTGGTCCGCGACGAGCAGTACTTC